This is a list of T cell receptor beta chains from one sample in a study of shared clonotypes between healthy human individuals. Only in-frame clones appear in the TCRdb table, and some are missing; sequencing was by immunoSEQ multiplex PCR. The table lists about 1 million clones, more than 60% of them singletons. Specimen: memory CD4+ T cells sorted from blood. These receptors were collected from a young man in good health. Both conserved end residues are part of each CDR3. The D gene is left open where the match is weak. Size is omitted from some rows. Given values are once, few, many or a class for expanded clones.

clone size,D gene,V gene,J gene,CDR3 protein,CDR3 DNA
few,-,TRBV6-1,TRBJ2-2,CASSVFVSGELFF,TGTGCCAGCAGTGTATTCGTCTCCGGGGAGCTGTTTTTT
few,TRBD1,TRBV19,TRBJ1-5,CASSIAWDRGEHF,TGTGCCAGTAGTATAGCCTGGGACAGGGGCGAGCATTTT
-,-,TRBV29-1,TRBJ2-6,CSVIGGLGANVLTF,TGCAGCGTAATCGGGGGGCTGGGGGCCAACGTCCTGACTTTC
-,TRBD2,TRBV5-6,TRBJ2-5,CASSFGLAGGGRETQYF,TGTGCCAGCAGCTTCGGACTAGCGGGAGGTGGACGGGAGACCCAGTACTTC
-,-,TRBV19,TRBJ1-5,CASSASVSSNQPQHF,TGTGCCAGTTCAGCCTCCGTGTCGAGCAATCAGCCCCAGCATTTT
-,-,TRBV5-1,TRBJ1-2,CASSLDGLSSYGYTF,TGCGCCAGCAGCTTGGACGGACTGTCCTCCTATGGCTACACCTTC
-,TRBD1,TRBV6-1,TRBJ1-1,CASTFTGGTEAFF,TGTGCCAGCACCTTTACAGGGGGCACTGAAGCTTTCTTT
once,-,TRBV4-1,TRBJ1-3,CASSQEAGAGYISGNTIYF,TGCGCCAGCAGCCAAGAGGCAGGGGCCGGTTACATCTCTGGAAACACCATATATTTT
-,-,TRBV2,TRBJ1-3,CASSGQRSSGNTIYF,TGTGCCAGCAGCGGACAGCGGAGCTCTGGAAACACCATATATTTT
few,TRBD1,TRBV7-2,TRBJ2-2,CASSSETGVIGELFF,TGTGCCAGCAGCTCAGAGACAGGGGTGATCGGGGAGCTGTTTTTT
-,TRBD1,TRBV2,TRBJ2-5,CASSEVRTGAETQYF,TGTGCCAGCAGTGAAGTACGGACAGGGGCAGAGACCCAGTACTTC